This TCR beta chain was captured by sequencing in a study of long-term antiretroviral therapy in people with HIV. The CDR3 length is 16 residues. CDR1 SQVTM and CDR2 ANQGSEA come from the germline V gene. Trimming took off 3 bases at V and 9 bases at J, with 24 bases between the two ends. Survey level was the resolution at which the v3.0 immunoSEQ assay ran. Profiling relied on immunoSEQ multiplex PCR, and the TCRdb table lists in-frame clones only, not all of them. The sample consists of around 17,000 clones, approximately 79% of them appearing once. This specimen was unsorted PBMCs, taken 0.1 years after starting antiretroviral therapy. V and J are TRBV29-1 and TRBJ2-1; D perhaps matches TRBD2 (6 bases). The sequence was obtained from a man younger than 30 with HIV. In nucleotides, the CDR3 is TGCAGCGTTGACCTCGCCTCTAGCGTCGAGGCCGTTGAGCAGTTCTTC. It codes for CSVDLASSVEAVEQFF.